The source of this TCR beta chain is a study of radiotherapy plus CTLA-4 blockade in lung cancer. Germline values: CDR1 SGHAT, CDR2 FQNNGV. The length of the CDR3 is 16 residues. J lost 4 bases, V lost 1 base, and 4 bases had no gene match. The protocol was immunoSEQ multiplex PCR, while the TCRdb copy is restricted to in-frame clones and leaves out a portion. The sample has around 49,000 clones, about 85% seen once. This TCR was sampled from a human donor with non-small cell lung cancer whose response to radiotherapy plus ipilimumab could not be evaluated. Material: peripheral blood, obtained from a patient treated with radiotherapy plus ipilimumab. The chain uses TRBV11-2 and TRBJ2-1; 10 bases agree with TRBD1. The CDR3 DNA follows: TGTGCCAGCAGCTTAGTGGGGACAGGGGTTTACAATGAGCAGTTCTTC. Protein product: CASSLVGTGVYNEQFF.